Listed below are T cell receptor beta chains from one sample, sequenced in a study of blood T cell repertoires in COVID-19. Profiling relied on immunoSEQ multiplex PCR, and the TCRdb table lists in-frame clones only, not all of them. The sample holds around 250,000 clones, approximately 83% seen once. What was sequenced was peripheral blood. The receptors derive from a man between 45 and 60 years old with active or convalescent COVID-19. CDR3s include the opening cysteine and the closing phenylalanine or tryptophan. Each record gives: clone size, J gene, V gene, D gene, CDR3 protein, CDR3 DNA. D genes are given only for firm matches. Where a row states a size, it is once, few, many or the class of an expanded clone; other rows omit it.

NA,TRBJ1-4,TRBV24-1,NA,CATSPGGGAREKLFF,TGTGCCACCAGTCCCGGCGGGGGGGCTCGTGAAAAACTGTTTTTT
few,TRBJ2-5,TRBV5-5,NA,CASSLGRMEVTQYF,TGTGCCAGCAGCTTAGGTAGGATGGAGGTGACCCAGTACTTC
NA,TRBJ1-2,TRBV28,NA,CASSSGHTNYGYTF,TGTGCCAGCAGCTCGGGACATACGAACTATGGCTACACCTTC
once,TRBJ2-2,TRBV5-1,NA,CASSLTVNTGELFF,TGCGCCAGCAGCCTTACAGTGAACACCGGGGAGCTGTTTTTT
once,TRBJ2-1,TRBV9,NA,CASSPGPRDEQFF,TGTGCCAGCAGCCCGGGTCCGAGGGATGAGCAGTTCTTC
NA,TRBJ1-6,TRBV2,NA,CASSPLGAENSPLHF,TGTGCCAGCAGCCCCCTAGGGGCTGAAAATTCACCCCTCCACTTT
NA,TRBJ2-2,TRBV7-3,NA,CASSRTWNTGELFF,TGTGCCAGCAGCCGTACTTGGAACACCGGGGAGCTGTTTTTT
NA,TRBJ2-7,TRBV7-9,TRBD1,CATAPTGVEQYF,TGTGCCACCGCTCCGACAGGGGTCGAGCAGTACTTC
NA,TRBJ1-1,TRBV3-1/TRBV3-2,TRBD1,CASSFGTEDTEAFF,TGTGCCAGCAGTTTCGGGACAGAGGACACTGAAGCTTTCTTT
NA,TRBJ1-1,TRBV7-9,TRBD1,CASSLEGTGGSGTEAFF,TGTGCCAGCAGCTTAGAGGGGACAGGGGGCTCGGGCACTGAAGCTTTCTTT
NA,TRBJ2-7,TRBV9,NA,CASSTKDSLGEQYF,TGTGCCAGCAGCACGAAGGACAGCTTAGGTGAGCAGTACTTC
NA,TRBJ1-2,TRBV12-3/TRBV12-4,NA,CASSTEGGYGYTF,TGTGCCAGCAGTACAGAGGGGGGGTATGGCTACACCTTC
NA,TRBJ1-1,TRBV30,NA,CAWRSGLNTEAFF,TGTGCCTGGAGATCAGGGCTGAACACTGAAGCTTTCTTT
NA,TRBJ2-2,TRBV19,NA,CASWAGFPNTGELFF,TGTGCCAGTTGGGCAGGCTTCCCGAACACCGGGGAGCTGTTTTTT
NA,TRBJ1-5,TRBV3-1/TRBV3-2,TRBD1,CASSGTGGVQPQHF,TGTGCCAGCAGTGGGACAGGGGGCGTTCAGCCCCAGCATTTT
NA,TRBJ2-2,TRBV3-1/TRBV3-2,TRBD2,CASSQGGSGGIFTGELFF,TGTGCCAGCAGCCAAGGTGGTAGCGGGGGGATTTTCACCGGGGAGCTGTTTTTT
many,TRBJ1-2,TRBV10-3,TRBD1,CAIKVEGARYGYTF,TGTGCCATCAAGGTTGAGGGGGCACGGTATGGCTACACCTTC
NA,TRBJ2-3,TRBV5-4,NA,CASSPPSGDTQYF,TGTGCCAGCAGCCCCCCATCGGGGGATACGCAGTATTTT
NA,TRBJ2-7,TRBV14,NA,CASSPRGASYEQYF,TGTGCCAGCAGCCCCAGGGGGGCTTCCTACGAGCAGTACTTC
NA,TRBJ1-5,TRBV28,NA,CASSLLAGRDQPQHF,TGTGCCAGCAGTTTATTAGCTGGGAGGGATCAGCCCCAGCATTTT
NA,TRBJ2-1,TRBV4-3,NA,CASSQDRANEQFF,TGCGCCAGCAGCCAAGATCGAGCAAATGAGCAGTTCTTC
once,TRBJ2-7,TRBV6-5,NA,CASSRGLSYEQYF,TGTGCCAGCAGTAGGGGACTTTCCTACGAGCAGTACTTC
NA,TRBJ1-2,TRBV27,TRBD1,CASSSSGQGAAGYTF,TGTGCCAGCAGTTCGTCAGGACAGGGGGCGGCGGGCTACACCTTC
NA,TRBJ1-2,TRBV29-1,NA,CSVDGESGYGYTF,TGCAGCGTCGACGGGGAATCCGGCTATGGCTACACCTTC
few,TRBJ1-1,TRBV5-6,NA,CASSLNLDTEAFF,TGTGCCAGCAGCTTAAACTTGGACACTGAAGCTTTCTTT
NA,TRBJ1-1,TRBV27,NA,CASSFGGGTAFF,TGTGCCAGCAGTTTTGGGGGAGGCACGGCTTTCTTT
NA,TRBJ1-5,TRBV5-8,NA,CASSPRNQPQHF,TGTGCCAGCAGCCCCCGGAATCAGCCCCAGCATTTT
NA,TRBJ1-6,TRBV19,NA,CASLPDIRSYNSPLHF,TGTGCCAGTCTTCCCGATATCCGGTCCTATAATTCACCCCTCCACTTT
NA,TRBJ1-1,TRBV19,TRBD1,CASARQGTEAFF,TGTGCCAGTGCGAGACAGGGGACTGAAGCTTTCTTT
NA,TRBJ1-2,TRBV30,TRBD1,CAWTRDRGQDGGYTF,TGTGCCTGGACTCGGGACAGGGGGCAAGATGGTGGCTACACCTTC
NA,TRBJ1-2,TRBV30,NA,CAWSPGANGYTF,TGTGCCTGGAGCCCAGGGGCGAATGGCTACACCTTC
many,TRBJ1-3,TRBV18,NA,CASSLSSGNTIYF,TGTGCCAGCTCATTGAGCTCTGGAAACACCATATATTTT
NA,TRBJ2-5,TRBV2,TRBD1,CASRDRGETQYF,TGTGCCAGCCGGGACAGGGGAGAGACCCAGTACTTC
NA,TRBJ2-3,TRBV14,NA,CASSQDLHRVTDTQYF,TGTGCCAGCAGCCAAGATTTGCACAGGGTAACAGATACGCAGTATTTT
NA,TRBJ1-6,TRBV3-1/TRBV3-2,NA,CASSRGGGSPLHF,TGTGCCAGCAGCCGAGGGGGGGGTTCACCCCTCCACTTT
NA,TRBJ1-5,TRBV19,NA,CASRALGGRVQPQHF,TGTGCCAGTAGGGCTTTAGGGGGACGGGTTCAGCCCCAGCATTTT
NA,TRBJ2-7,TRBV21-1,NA,CASSLKGERQGVAYEQYF,TGTGCCAGCAGCCTAAAAGGAGAGAGGCAGGGCGTCGCCTACGAGCAGTACTTC
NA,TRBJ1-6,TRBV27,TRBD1,CASTGQGRNSPLHF,TGTGCCAGTACTGGACAGGGGAGGAATTCACCCCTCCACTTT
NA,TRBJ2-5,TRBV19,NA,CASSPVGGARVKETQYF,TGTGCCAGTAGTCCCGTGGGGGGGGCAAGAGTTAAGGAGACCCAGTACTTC
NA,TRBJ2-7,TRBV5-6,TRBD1,CASRPIGTGTYEQYF,TGTGCCAGCAGACCCATCGGGACAGGGACCTACGAGCAGTACTTC
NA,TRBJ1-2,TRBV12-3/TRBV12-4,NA,CASGQGQGYTF,TGTGCCAGCGGGCAGGGTCAAGGCTACACCTTC
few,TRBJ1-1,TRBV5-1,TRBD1,CASSSTGTGGSEAFF,TGCGCCAGCAGCTCCACCGGGACAGGCGGTTCTGAAGCTTTCTTT
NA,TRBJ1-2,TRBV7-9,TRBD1,CASSLSGQDSYGGYTF,TGTGCCAGCAGCTTATCGGGACAGGACTCTTACGGCGGCTACACCTTC
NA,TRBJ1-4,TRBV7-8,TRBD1,CAISDRGWEKLFF,TGTGCCATCTCGGACAGGGGATGGGAAAAACTGTTTTTT
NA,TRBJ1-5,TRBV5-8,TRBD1,CASSPGTAPNQPQHF,TGTGCCAGCAGCCCGGGGACAGCGCCGAATCAGCCCCAGCATTTT
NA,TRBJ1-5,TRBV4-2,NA,CASSQVVSNQPQHF,TGTGCCAGCAGCCAAGTAGTCAGCAATCAGCCCCAGCATTTT
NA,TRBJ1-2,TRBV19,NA,CASSPLRGSYGYTF,TGTGCCAGTAGTCCGTTGAGAGGTAGCTATGGCTACACCTTC
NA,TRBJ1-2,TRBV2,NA,CASSVSGEGYGYTF,TGTGCCAGCAGTGTGTCAGGGGAGGGCTATGGCTACACCTTC
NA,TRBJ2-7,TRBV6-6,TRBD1,CASTRGTGSREQYF,TGTGCCAGCACTCGCGGGACAGGGAGTAGGGAGCAGTACTTC
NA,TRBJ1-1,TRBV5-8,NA,CASSWAGIRTEAFF,TGTGCCAGCAGCTGGGCCGGGATTCGCACTGAAGCTTTCTTT
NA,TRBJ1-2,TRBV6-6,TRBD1,CASSIGTGLGYTF,TGTGCCAGCAGCATCGGGACAGGGTTAGGCTACACCTTC
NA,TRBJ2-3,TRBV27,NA,CASSLSPFGTDTQYF,TGTGCCAGCAGTTTAAGCCCATTTGGCACAGATACGCAGTATTTT
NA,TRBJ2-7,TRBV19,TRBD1,CASSIDPLRDRVYEQYF,TGTGCCAGTAGTATAGACCCCCTCCGGGACAGGGTTTACGAGCAGTACTTC
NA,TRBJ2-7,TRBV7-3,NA,CASSPRDRLVAYEQYF,TGTGCCAGCAGCCCCAGAGACAGGCTCGTGGCCTACGAGCAGTACTTC